The present entry profiles one T cell receptor beta chain with its context. This sample stems from a study of patients and donors after allogeneic stem cell transplantation. TCRdb fed the RT-PCR reads into MiXCR, producing one record per CDR3 protein. The table includes 900,000 to 1,000,000 distinct CDR3 sequences, roughly 18% detected once. Germline values: CDR1 MNHEY, CDR2 SVGEGT. V was clipped by 7 bases and J by 5 bases, with 9 bases between them. The CDR3 extends over 12 amino acids. The sample was blood, either unsorted or a sorted T cell fraction (not recorded which). The chain combines TRBV6-2 or TRBV6-3 with TRBJ1-5, with TRBD1 as a possible D gene (6 bases). The origin of this receptor is a human donor who was either an allogeneic HSCT recipient or a stem cell or donor lymphocyte infusion donor (not recorded which). It is not recorded whose cells these are; they may come from a transplant donor. The CDR3 protein is CASNRVDQPQHF. The CDR3 DNA sequence: TGTGCCAGCAACAGGGTGGATCAGCCCCAGCATTTT.